This T cell receptor beta chain derives from a study of T cell responses to AZD1222 COVID-19 vaccine. TCRdb's copy holds only in-frame clones and misses some; the assay was immunoSEQ multiplex PCR. The profile shows some 80,000 clones, 90% of them singletons. The V gene's germline CDR1 is SGHRS and CDR2 YFSETQ. The CDR3 covers 18 residues. V lost 0 bases, J lost 2 bases, and 8 bases stayed unmatched. The TCR comes from an adult who received the AZD1222 COVID-19 vaccine. This chain connects TRBV5-1 to TRBJ2-7; 13 bases are shared with TRBD2. This specimen was peripheral blood, taken 28 days after the second AZD1222 dose. DNA for the CDR3: TGCGCCAGCAGCTTGGAGACTAGCGGGAGGAGGACTGCCTACGAGCAGTACTTC. Its translation is CASSLETSGRRTAYEQYF.